Reported below is one TCR beta chain. Its antigen is as yet unknown. Primers included in the PCR were 60 Vbeta and 13 Jbeta primers. Some clones are missing from TCRdb's copy, which holds only in-frame ones; the method was immunoSEQ multiplex PCR. This sample has approximately 100,000 clones; approximately 79% occur once, and the top ten carry about 1.7%. This specimen belongs to a study of cytomegalovirus exposure and HLA in healthy donors. Germline loops: CDR1 SGHTA, CDR2 FQGTGA. The CDR3 length is 12 residues. Trimming pared 5 bases from V and 6 bases from J, leaving 10 bases between. General study points: A highly shared variant cluster was judged a likely technical artifact. When analyzed later, the rates of TCR association showed variation by HLA locus, with DRB1 the most and HLA-C the fewest. The study carried out a later analysis of TCR beta sequences. It associated some 15,000 of them with specific HLA alleles at a false discovery rate of 0.05.

The receptor was derived from a male donor in good health and CMV-seronegative. The chain employs TRBV7-3 and TRBJ1-1; D is possibly TRBD1 (5 bases). Sequencing was carried out using PBMCs. The CDR3 nucleotides read TGTGCCAGCAGCGCCACGGGGGCTGAAGCTTTCTTT. This codes for CASSATGAEAFF.